The T cell receptor beta chain under discussion was sequenced for a study of neoadjuvant anti-PD-1 for oral cavity cancer. About the study: Most patients had three to four biweekly doses of 3 mg/kg nivolumab before resection.

TCRdb's table, derived via immunoSEQ multiplex PCR, lists solely in-frame clones and lacks some. The profile covers more than 13,000 clones, with around 74% appearing a single time and over 2% taken by the ten largest. Time point denoted: after neoadjuvant nivolumab, at surgical resection. Stage II-IVA oral cavity squamous cell carcinoma was new and untreated by systemic or radiation therapy. Analysis of PBMCs was direct, with no culture step. The V gene's germline CDR1 is WSHSY and CDR2 SAAADI. J was trimmed by 0 bases and V by 2 bases; bases with no gene match: 4. The CDR3 loop spans 15 amino acids.

Specimen: PBMCs, collected after nivolumab (anti-PD-1) treatment. V and J are TRBV10-2 and TRBJ2-7; TRBD1 matches 7 bases. The TCR originated in a person aged 35-79 years with oral cavity squamous cell carcinoma. CDR3 sequence: CASSEPRQGSYEQYF. For the CDR3, the DNA is TGCGCCAGCAGTGAGCCCCGACAGGGCTCCTACGAGCAGTACTTC.